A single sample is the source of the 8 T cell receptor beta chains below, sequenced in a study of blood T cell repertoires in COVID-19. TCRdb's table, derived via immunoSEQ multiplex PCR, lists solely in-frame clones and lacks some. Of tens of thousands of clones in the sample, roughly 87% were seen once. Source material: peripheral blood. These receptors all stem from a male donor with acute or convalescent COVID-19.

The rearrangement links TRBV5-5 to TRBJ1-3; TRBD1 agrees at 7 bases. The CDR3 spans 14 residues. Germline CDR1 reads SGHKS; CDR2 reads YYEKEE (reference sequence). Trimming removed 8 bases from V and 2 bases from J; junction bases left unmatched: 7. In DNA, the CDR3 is TGTGCCAGTATGGTTCAGGGGGCTGGAAACACCATATATTTT. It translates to CASMVQGAGNTIYF.

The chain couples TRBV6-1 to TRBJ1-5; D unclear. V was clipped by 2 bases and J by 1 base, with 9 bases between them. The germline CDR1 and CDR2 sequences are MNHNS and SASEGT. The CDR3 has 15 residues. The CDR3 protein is CASSEFKESNQPQHF. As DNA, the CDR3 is TGTGCCAGCAGTGAATTTAAGGAGAGCAATCAGCCCCAGCATTTT.

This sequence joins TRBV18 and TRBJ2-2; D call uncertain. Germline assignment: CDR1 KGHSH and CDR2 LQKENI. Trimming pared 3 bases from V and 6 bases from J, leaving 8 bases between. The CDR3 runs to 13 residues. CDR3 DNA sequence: TGTGCCAGCTCACCGATAGTCCCCGGGGAGCTGTTTTTT. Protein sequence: CASSPIVPGELFF.

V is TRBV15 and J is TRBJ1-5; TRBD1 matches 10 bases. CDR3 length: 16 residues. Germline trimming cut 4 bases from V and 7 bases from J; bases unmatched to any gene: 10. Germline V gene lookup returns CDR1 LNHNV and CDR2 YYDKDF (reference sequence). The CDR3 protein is CATSKPGTGVEQPQHF. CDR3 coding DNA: TGTGCCACCAGCAAACCAGGGACAGGGGTAGAGCAGCCCCAGCATTTT.

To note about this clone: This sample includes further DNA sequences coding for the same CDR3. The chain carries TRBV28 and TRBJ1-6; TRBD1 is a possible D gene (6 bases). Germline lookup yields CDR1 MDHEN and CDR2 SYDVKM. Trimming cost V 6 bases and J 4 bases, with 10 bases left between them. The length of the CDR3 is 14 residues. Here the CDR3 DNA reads TGTGCCAGCAGCCCGCAGGGGTATAATTCACCCCTCCACTTT. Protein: CASSPQGYNSPLHF. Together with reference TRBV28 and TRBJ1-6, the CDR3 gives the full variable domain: DVKVTQSSRYLVKRTGEKVFLECVQDMDHENMFWYRQDPGLGLRLIYFSYDVKMKEKGDIPEGYSVSREKKERFSLILESASTNQTSMYLCASSPQGYNSPLHFGNGTRLTVT.

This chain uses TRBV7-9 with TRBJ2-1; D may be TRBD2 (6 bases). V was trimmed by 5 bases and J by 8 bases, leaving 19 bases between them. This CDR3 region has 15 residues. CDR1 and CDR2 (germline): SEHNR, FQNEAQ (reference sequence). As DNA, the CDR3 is TGTGCCAGCAGCCCGAGCGGGTCAGGCGGCGATGAGCAGTTCTTC. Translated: CASSPSGSGGDEQFF.

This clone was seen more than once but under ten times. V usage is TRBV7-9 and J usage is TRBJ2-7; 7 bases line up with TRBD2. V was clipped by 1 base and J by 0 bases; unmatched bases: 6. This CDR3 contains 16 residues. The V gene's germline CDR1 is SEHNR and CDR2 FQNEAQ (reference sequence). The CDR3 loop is CASSLGGSQSSYEQYF. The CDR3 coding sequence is TGTGCCAGCAGCTTAGGCGGGAGCCAAAGCTCCTACGAGCAGTACTTC.

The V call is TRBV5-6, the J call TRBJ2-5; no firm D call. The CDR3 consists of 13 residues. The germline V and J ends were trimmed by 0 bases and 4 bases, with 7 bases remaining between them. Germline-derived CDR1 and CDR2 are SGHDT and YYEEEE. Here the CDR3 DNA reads TGTGCCAGCAGCTTGGGCCGGAGAGAGACCCAGTACTTC. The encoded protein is CASSLGRRETQYF.